The 27 T cell receptor beta chains presented below share a single source sample, sequenced in a study of OX40 agonist ivuxolimab in advanced cancers. The method was immunoSEQ multiplex PCR; TCRdb's version includes in-frame clones alone and lacks a portion of them. The table lists about 34,000 clones, approximately 80% of them singletons. The specimen was CD4+ or CD8+ T cells sorted from blood, collected in a trial of the OX40 agonist ivuxolimab. These receptor sequences come from an adult with an advanced solid tumor such as melanoma, head and neck, liver or kidney cancer.

The V and J genes are TRBV6-5 and TRBJ1-2; possibly TRBD1 for D (6 bases). The CDR3 loop spans 16 amino acids. In germline, CDR1 is MNHEY, CDR2 SVGAGI. Deletions cut 0 bases from V and 6 bases from J, with 17 bases between. CDR3 protein: CASSYSVLARGNGYTF. The CDR3, as DNA: TGTGCCAGCAGTTACTCGGTCCTCGCTAGGGGGAATGGCTACACCTTC.

The gene calls are TRBV7-3 and TRBJ1-1; TRBD1 might be the D (5 bases). V dropped 8 bases and J dropped 4 bases, with 11 bases sitting between them. CDR1 and CDR2 from the germline V gene are SGHTA and FQGTGA. CDR3 length: 12 amino acids. The CDR3 reads CASGGFSTEAFF. The CDR3 DNA follows: TGTGCCAGCGGGGGATTTTCCACTGAAGCTTTCTTT.

The chain is built from TRBV30 and TRBJ2-2; 7 nucleotides align to TRBD1. The J segment lost 1 base and the V segment lost 4 bases, leaving 6 bases of the junction unmatched. Germline loops: CDR1 GTSNPN, CDR2 SVGIG (reference sequence). The CDR3 loop spans 15 amino acids. The CDR3 protein is CAWTFRDRNTGELFF. The DNA for the CDR3 is TGTGCCTGGACCTTCAGGGACAGGAACACCGGGGAGCTGTTTTTT.

The rearrangement joins TRBV30 to TRBJ1-1; TRBD1 agrees at 8 bases. From germline, CDR1 is GTSNPN and CDR2 SVGIG (reference sequence). V shed 5 bases and J 5 bases; nucleotides not matched to a gene: 10. There are 14 residues in the CDR3. Here the CDR3 reads CAWYLTGVGTEAFF. The CDR3 DNA follows: TGTGCCTGGTACCTGACAGGGGTTGGAACTGAAGCTTTCTTT.

The rearrangement uses TRBV7-9 and TRBJ1-1, with 9 bases lining up with TRBD1. Germline values: CDR1 SEHNR, CDR2 FQNEAQ (reference sequence). The J segment lost 7 bases and the V segment lost 3 bases, leaving 0 bases of the junction unmatched. This CDR3 is built from 12 residues. CDR3 coding DNA: TGTGCCAGCAGCTTGACAGGGGGTGAAGCTTTCTTT. This codes for CASSLTGGEAFF.

The rearrangement uses TRBV2 and TRBJ1-4; the D is unclear. Per germline, CDR1 SNHLY and CDR2 FYNNEI. The CDR3 contains 13 residues. V was pared by 2 bases and J by 8 bases, with 9 bases between. The CDR3 nucleotides read TGTGCCAGCAGTGAAAGACCTGGGGAAAAACTGTTTTTT. This codes for CASSERPGEKLFF.

The chain combines TRBV5-1 with TRBJ2-5; D unclear. The V end was cut by 3 bases, the J end by 2 bases, with 5 bases between. Germline loops: CDR1 SGHRS, CDR2 YFSETQ. The CDR3 consists of 12 residues. The CDR3 DNA reads as TGCGCCAGCAGCTCCTCACAAGAGACCCAGTACTTC. Its protein product is CASSSSQETQYF.

The CDR3 nucleotides are TGTGCCTGGAGTCTTACAGGGGCGAGGGAAAAACTGTTTTTT. Its protein product is CAWSLTGAREKLFF. The chain employs TRBV30 and TRBJ1-4, with 7 bases identical to TRBD1. The CDR3 runs to 14 residues. Losses at the gene ends were 2 bases for V and 8 bases for J; bases not matched to a gene: 8. Germline V gene sequence: CDR1 GTSNPN, CDR2 SVGIG (reference sequence).

J is TRBJ1-2 and V is TRBV6-5; D is ambiguous. V was cut by 0 bases and J by 2 bases, with 7 bases left in between. This CDR3 spans 14 amino acids. Germline CDR1 MNHEY, CDR2 SVGAGI. The CDR3 coding sequence is TGTGCCAGCAGTTACTCTGTCAAGAACTATGGCTACACCTTC. As protein: CASSYSVKNYGYTF.

J is TRBJ1-2 and V is TRBV19, with 8 bases lining up with TRBD1. The CDR3 length is 18 residues. V gave up 3 bases and J gave up 1 base; unmatched junction bases: 13. The germline CDR1 and CDR2 sequences are LNHDA and SQIVND (reference sequence). In nucleotides, the CDR3 is TGTGCCAGTAGTATGACCCGGGACAGGAGACAACGTAACTATGGCTACACCTTC. As protein: CASSMTRDRRQRNYGYTF.

The J gene is TRBJ2-5, the V gene TRBV6-1, with 7 bases fitting TRBD2. Germline V lookup: CDR1 MNHNS, CDR2 SASEGT. The CDR3 totals 12 residues. V trimming: 4 bases; J trimming: 7 bases; junction bases outside the gene matches: 3. The CDR3, as DNA: TGTGCCAGCAGTGCGGGAGGAGGGACCCAGTACTTC. It codes for CASSAGGGTQYF.

The CDR3 DNA is TGTGCCAGCAAGGGGGACTCTGGGGCCAACGTCCTGACTTTC. Amino acids: CASKGDSGANVLTF. The chain recombines TRBV6-1 with TRBJ2-6; D may be TRBD1 (6 bases). This CDR3 has 14 residues. V was trimmed by 7 bases and J by 0 bases, leaving 7 bases between them. Looked up from germline, CDR1 is MNHNS and CDR2 is SASEGT.

This chain uses TRBV2 with TRBJ1-2; a weak D match, TRBD1 (5 bases). There are 13 residues in the CDR3. The ends were cut back, 7 bases at V and 3 bases at J, with 12 bases in the middle. The V gene's germline CDR1 is SNHLY and CDR2 FYNNEI. The CDR3 DNA reads as TGTGCCAGCACGCCCGGGGCTCACTATGGCTACACCTTC. It codes for CASTPGAHYGYTF.

The V gene is TRBV14, the J gene TRBJ2-5; TRBD2 matches at 15 bases. CDR3 length: 16 residues. After removal of 6 bases from V and 2 bases from J, the junction contained 4 bases not matched to a gene. Germline CDR1 SGHDN, CDR2 FVKESK. In nucleotides, the CDR3 is TGTGCCAGCAGTCCGGGACTAGCGGGGGGACAAGAGACCCAGTACTTC. Its protein product is CASSPGLAGGQETQYF.

The chain employs TRBV7-3 and TRBJ2-7, with TRBD2 matching 13 bases. The CDR3 runs to 15 residues. The V gene's germline CDR1 is SGHTA and CDR2 FQGTGA. V shed 2 bases and J 4 bases; nucleotides not matched to a gene: 2. The DNA of the CDR3 is TGTGCCAGCAGCTTAGGACTAGCGGGAGTGTACGAGCAGTACTTC. Translated: CASSLGLAGVYEQYF.

The rearrangement uses TRBV9 and TRBJ2-1, with 7 bases matching TRBD2. CDR1 SGDLS and CDR2 YYNGEE come from the germline V gene. J lost 3 bases, V lost 4 bases, and 10 bases had no gene match. This CDR3 comprises 16 residues. CDR3 region: CASSYQPGGVYNEQFF. The CDR3 nucleotides are TGTGCCAGCAGCTACCAGCCGGGGGGAGTCTACAATGAGCAGTTCTTC.

The chain recombines TRBV5-6 with TRBJ2-7, with 9 nucleotides matching TRBD1. Germline CDR1 reads SGHDT; CDR2 reads YYEEEE. V was pared by 0 bases and J by 7 bases, with 11 bases of the junction left unmatched. The CDR3 spans 16 residues. The CDR3 region is CASSLGDGQGSREQYF. Here the CDR3 DNA reads TGTGCCAGCAGCTTGGGGGACGGACAGGGGAGCAGGGAGCAGTACTTC.

This chain joins TRBV27 and TRBJ2-5, with D unclear. Germline V lookup: CDR1 MNHEY, CDR2 SMNVEV (reference sequence). The CDR3 spans 12 residues. The V and J ends lost 5 bases and 5 bases respectively, with 9 bases between them. CDR3 in amino acids: CASSQTRETQYF. CDR3 DNA: TGTGCCAGCAGTCAAACACGGGAGACCCAGTACTTC.

V and J are TRBV2 and TRBJ1-5; a possible D gene is TRBD1 (5 bases). CDR1 is SNHLY, CDR2 FYNNEI, per germline. The CDR3 has 14 residues. V was shortened by 3 bases and J by 4 bases, with 10 bases between the two germline ends. CDR3 loop: CASSDRVRNQPQHF. The CDR3 DNA reads as TGTGCCAGCAGTGACAGGGTTAGGAATCAGCCCCAGCATTTT.

V usage is TRBV5-1 and J usage is TRBJ2-5; 8 bases line up with TRBD1. Germline CDR1 SGHRS, CDR2 YFSETQ. Germline trimming cut 5 bases from V and 0 bases from J; bases unmatched to any gene: 6. This CDR3 has 15 amino acids. The DNA for the CDR3 is TGCGCCAGCAGAAGGACAGGGACGTACCAAGAGACCCAGTACTTC. Its translation: CASRRTGTYQETQYF.

This chain connects TRBV9 to TRBJ2-3; 8 bases are a match to TRBD2. Germline assignment: CDR1 SGDLS and CDR2 YYNGEE. This CDR3 region has 18 residues. Unmatched junction bases numbered 12, after V lost 1 base and J lost 2 bases. CDR3 in DNA: TGTGCCAGCAGCGTAAGCTCGGGAGGGCTAGCGGACACAGATACGCAGTATTTT. Its protein is CASSVSSGGLADTDTQYF. Complete variable domain (other parts from reference TRBV9 and TRBJ2-3): DSGVTQTPKHLITATGQRVTLRCSPRSGDLSVYWYQQSLDQGLQFLIQYYNGEERAKGNILERFSAQQFPDLHSELNLSSLELGDSALYFCASSVSSGGLADTDTQYFGPGTRLTVL.

The chain couples TRBV7-2 to TRBJ1-3; D remains unclear. The CDR3 extends over 15 amino acids. The V end was cut by 4 bases, the J end by 0 bases, with 10 bases between. Germline V gene data show CDR1 as SGHTA and CDR2 as FQGNSA. The CDR3 is CASSSPGLSGNTIYF. The CDR3 DNA is TGTGCCAGCAGCTCCCCCGGCCTCTCTGGAAACACCATATATTTT. Filled out from reference TRBV7-2 and TRBJ1-3, the complete variable domain reads GAGVSQSPSNKVTEKGKDVELRCDPISGHTALYWYRQSLGQGLEFLIYFQGNSAPDKSGLPSDRFSAERTGGSVSTLTIQRTQQEDSAVYLCASSSPGLSGNTIYFGEGSWLTVV.

The genes are TRBV9 and TRBJ2-5; D gene ambiguous. Judging by the DNA end, TRBJ2-7 fits better; the J call may be wrong. The CDR3 sequence is 14 residues long. The V gene's germline CDR1 is SGDLS and CDR2 YYNGEE. The CDR3 protein is CASSVVPEATEQYF. CDR3 coding DNA: TGTGCCAGCAGCGTTGTGCCTGAGGCTACCGAGCAGTACTTC.

The chain couples TRBV11-3 to TRBJ2-7; 7 nucleotides align to TRBD1. Germline values: CDR1 SGHNT, CDR2 YENEEA. This CDR3 has 14 residues. Germline trimming cut 5 bases from V and 2 bases from J; bases unmatched to any gene: 6. CDR3 residues: CASSHRDSPYEQYF. The CDR3 bases are TGTGCCAGCAGCCACCGGGACAGCCCCTACGAGCAGTACTTC.

The CDR3 reads CASRTGTSGDDEQFF. The DNA of the CDR3 is TGTGCCAGCAGGACCGGGACTAGCGGAGACGATGAGCAGTTCTTC. This sequence joins TRBV6-6 and TRBJ2-1; 11 bases match TRBD2. The CDR3 consists of 15 residues. The V gene end was trimmed by 6 bases and the J gene end by 8 bases; junction bases not matched to a gene: 9. Germline CDR1 reads MNHNY; CDR2 reads SVGAGI (reference sequence).

J is TRBJ1-1 and V is TRBV9; 7 positions match TRBD1. From germline, CDR1 is SGDLS and CDR2 YYNGEE. This CDR3 is 15 amino acids long. The V segment lost 3 bases and the J segment 3 bases; nucleotides outside the gene matches: 8. In nucleotides, the CDR3 is TGTGCCAGCAGCGGCAGGGGGGGAATGGACACTGAAGCTTTCTTT. This encodes CASSGRGGMDTEAFF.

V and J are TRBV18 and TRBJ2-7, with 11 bases identical to TRBD1. Losses at the gene ends were 4 bases for V and 6 bases for J; bases not matched to a gene: 20. There are 19 residues in the CDR3. The V gene's germline CDR1 is KGHSH and CDR2 LQKENI. The CDR3 sequence is CASSRQPGTGGSAMFEQYF. CDR3 DNA sequence: TGTGCCAGCTCACGACAGCCCGGGACAGGGGGAAGTGCTATGTTCGAGCAGTACTTC.